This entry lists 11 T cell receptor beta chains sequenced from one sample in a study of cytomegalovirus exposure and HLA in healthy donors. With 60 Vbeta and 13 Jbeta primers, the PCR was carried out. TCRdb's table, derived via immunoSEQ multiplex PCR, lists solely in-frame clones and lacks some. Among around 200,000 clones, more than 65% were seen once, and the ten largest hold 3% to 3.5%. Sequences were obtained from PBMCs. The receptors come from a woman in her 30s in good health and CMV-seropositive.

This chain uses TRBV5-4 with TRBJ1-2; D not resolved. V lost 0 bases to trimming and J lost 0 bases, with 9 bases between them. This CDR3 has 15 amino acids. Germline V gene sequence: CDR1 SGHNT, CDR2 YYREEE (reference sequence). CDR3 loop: CASSLEISPNYGYTF. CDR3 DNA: TGTGCCAGCAGCTTGGAGATCAGTCCTAACTATGGCTACACCTTC.

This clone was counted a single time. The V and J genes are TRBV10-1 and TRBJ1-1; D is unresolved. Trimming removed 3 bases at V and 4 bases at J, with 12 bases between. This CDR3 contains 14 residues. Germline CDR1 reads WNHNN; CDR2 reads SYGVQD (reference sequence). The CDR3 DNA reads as TGCGCCAGCAGTGAAGGTTTGTGGAGCACTGAAGCTTTCTTT. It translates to CASSEGLWSTEAFF.

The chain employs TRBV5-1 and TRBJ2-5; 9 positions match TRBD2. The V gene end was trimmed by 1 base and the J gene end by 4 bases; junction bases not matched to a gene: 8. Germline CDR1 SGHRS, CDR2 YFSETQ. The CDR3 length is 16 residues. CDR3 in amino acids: CASSLPSGIKGETQYF. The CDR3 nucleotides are TGCGCCAGCAGCTTGCCTAGCGGGATTAAGGGAGAGACCCAGTACTTC.

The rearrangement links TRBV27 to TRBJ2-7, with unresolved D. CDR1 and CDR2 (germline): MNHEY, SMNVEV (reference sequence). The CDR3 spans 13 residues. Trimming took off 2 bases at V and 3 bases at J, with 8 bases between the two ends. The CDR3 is CASSLVSGYEQYF. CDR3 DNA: TGTGCCAGCAGTTTAGTGTCGGGCTACGAGCAGTACTTC.

CDR3 in DNA: TGTGCCAGCAGCTTACTGGAGACCCAGTACTTC. Amino acids: CASSLLETQYF. The chain links TRBV13 to TRBJ2-5; D not resolved. Trimming shortened V by 2 bases and J by 5 bases, and 3 bases separated the two germline ends. Germline assignment: CDR1 PRHDT and CDR2 FYEKMQ (reference sequence). The CDR3 runs to 11 residues.

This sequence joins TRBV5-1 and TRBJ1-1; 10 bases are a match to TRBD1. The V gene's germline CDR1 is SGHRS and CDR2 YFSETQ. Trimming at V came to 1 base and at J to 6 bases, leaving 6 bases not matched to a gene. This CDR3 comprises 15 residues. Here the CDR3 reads CASSLLGTGESEAFF. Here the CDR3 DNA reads TGCGCCAGCAGCTTGCTCGGGACAGGGGAATCTGAAGCTTTCTTT.

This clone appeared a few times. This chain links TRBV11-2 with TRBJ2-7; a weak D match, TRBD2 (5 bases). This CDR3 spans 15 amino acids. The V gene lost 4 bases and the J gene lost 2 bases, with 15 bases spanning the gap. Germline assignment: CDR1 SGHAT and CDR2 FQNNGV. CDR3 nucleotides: TGTGCCAGCAGCTATCTCTCCGGGATACCCTACGAGCAGTACTTC. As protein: CASSYLSGIPYEQYF.

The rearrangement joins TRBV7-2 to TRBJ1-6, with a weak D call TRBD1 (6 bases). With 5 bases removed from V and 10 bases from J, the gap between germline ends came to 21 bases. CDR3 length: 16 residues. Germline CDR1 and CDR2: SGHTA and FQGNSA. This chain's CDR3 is CASSPHGRGAGSPLHF. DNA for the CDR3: TGTGCCAGCAGCCCTCATGGGCGGGGGGCAGGCTCACCCCTCCACTTT.

The CDR3 spells CASSAEGGVDGYTF. The CDR3 DNA reads TGTGCCAGCAGTGCTGAGGGGGGGGTCGACGGCTACACCTTC. The gene calls are TRBV6-4 and TRBJ1-2, with D tentatively TRBD1 (6 bases). The CDR3 consists of 14 residues. CDR1 is MRHNA, CDR2 SNTAGT, per germline. With 4 bases removed from V and 8 bases from J, the gap between germline ends came to 17 bases.

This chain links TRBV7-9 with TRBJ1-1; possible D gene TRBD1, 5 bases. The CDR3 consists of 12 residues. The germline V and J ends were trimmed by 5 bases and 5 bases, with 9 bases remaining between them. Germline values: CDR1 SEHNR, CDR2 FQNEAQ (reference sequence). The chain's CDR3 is CASSGGTTEAFF. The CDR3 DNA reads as TGTGCCAGCAGCGGAGGGACGACTGAAGCTTTCTTT.

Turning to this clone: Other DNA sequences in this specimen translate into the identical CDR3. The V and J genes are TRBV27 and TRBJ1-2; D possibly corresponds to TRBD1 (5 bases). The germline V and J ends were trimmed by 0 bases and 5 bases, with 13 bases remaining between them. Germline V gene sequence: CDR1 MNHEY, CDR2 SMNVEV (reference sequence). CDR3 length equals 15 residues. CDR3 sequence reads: CASSLSAGIIYGYTF. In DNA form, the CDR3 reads TGTGCCAGCAGTTTATCGGCAGGGATAATTTATGGCTACACCTTC.